These 17 T cell receptor beta chains were sequenced from one sample in a study of blood T cell repertoires in COVID-19. Method: immunoSEQ multiplex PCR; TCRdb's copy keeps in-frame clones and lacks some. The table shows 200,000 to 300,000 clones, with approximately 83% occurring only once. The sequenced material came from PBMCs or T cells enriched from blood (not recorded which). The source is a woman aged 40 to 55 who had been exposed to COVID-19.

The chain joins TRBV12-3 or TRBV12-4 to TRBJ2-3; weak D call: TRBD2 (6 bases). V lost 6 bases and J lost 2, with 6 bases in between. The length of the CDR3 is 12 residues. The chain's CDR3 is CASRGLTDTQYF. The CDR3 region has the DNA TGTGCCAGCAGGGGACTCACAGATACGCAGTATTTT.

V is TRBV19 and J is TRBJ2-1; the D gene is possibly TRBD2 (5 bases). The ends were cut back, 3 bases at V and 7 bases at J, with 13 bases in the middle. CDR3 length: 14 residues. The germline V gene encodes CDR1 LNHDA and CDR2 SQIVND (reference sequence). This CDR3 reads CASSIHLAANEQFF. The CDR3, as DNA: TGTGCCAGTAGTATCCATCTAGCAGCGAATGAGCAGTTCTTC.

This clone was seen a few times. The chain carries TRBV10-3 and TRBJ1-1, with TRBD1 matching over 9 bases. V gave up 4 bases and J gave up 6 bases; unmatched junction bases: 12. The germline V gene has CDR1 ENHRY and CDR2 SYGVKD. The CDR3 loop spans 16 amino acids. The CDR3 DNA sequence: TGTGCCATCAGTGGACAGGGGGTCGCTGATGGGGCTGAAGCTTTCTTT. This encodes CAISGQGVADGAEAFF.

The chain couples TRBV3-1 (or the pseudogene TRBV3-2) to TRBJ2-1, with 9 bases identical to TRBD1. Germline V gives CDR1 LGHDT, CDR2 YNNKEL (reference sequence). J was trimmed by 9 bases and V by 0 bases; bases with no gene match: 9. The CDR3 sequence is 16 residues long. CDR3 coding DNA: TGTGCCAGCAGCCAAGAGTTGGGACAGGGCTCGGGTGAGCAGTTCTTC. Translation: CASSQELGQGSGEQFF.

The chain couples TRBV2 to TRBJ2-1; 10 bases are a match to TRBD2. The CDR3 runs 15 residues. From germline, CDR1 is SNHLY and CDR2 FYNNEI. After removal of 4 bases from V and 5 bases from J, the junction contained 5 bases not matched to a gene. CDR3 nucleotide sequence: TGTGCCAGCAGTGGTTCAAGCGGGGGGGACAATGAGCAGTTCTTC. The encoded protein is CASSGSSGGDNEQFF.

This clone has just a few counts. CDR3 residues: CASSAREGEQFF. DNA for the CDR3: TGTGCCAGTAGTGCGAGGGAGGGTGAGCAGTTCTTC. The chain links TRBV19 to TRBJ2-1; 7 bases line up with TRBD2. Trimming removed 5 bases from V and 9 bases from J; junction bases left unmatched: 4. CDR1 and CDR2 from the germline V gene are LNHDA and SQIVND (reference sequence). The CDR3 is made up of 12 amino acids.

This chain joins TRBV7-2 and TRBJ2-7; tentative D call: TRBD2 (6 bases). CDR1 and CDR2 (germline): SGHTA, FQGNSA. This CDR3 comprises 14 residues. Trimming took off 5 bases at V and 4 bases at J, with 15 bases between the two ends. The CDR3 sequence is CASSVSRDFYEQYF. Written as DNA, the CDR3 is TGTGCCAGCAGCGTAAGCAGGGACTTTTACGAGCAGTACTTC.

The V call is TRBV19, the J call TRBJ2-1; 7 bases map to TRBD2. There are 15 residues in the CDR3. Germline V gene sequence: CDR1 LNHDA, CDR2 SQIVND (reference sequence). V lost 4 bases and J lost 8; bases outside the gene matches: 11. The CDR3 nucleotides are TGTGCCAGTAGTAAGGTGGGGGGGTGGGTCGATGAGCAGTTCTTC. Translation gives CASSKVGGWVDEQFF.

The chain couples TRBV3-1 (or the pseudogene TRBV3-2) to TRBJ1-2, with TRBD1 matching 8 bases. The CDR3 has 19 amino acids. The germline gives CDR1 LGHDT, CDR2 YNNKEL (reference sequence). Losses at the gene ends were 0 bases for V and 1 base for J; bases not matched to a gene: 13. CDR3 sequence: CASSQEVTGVVARNYGYTF. As DNA, the CDR3 is TGTGCCAGCAGCCAAGAGGTGACAGGGGTCGTTGCGCGTAACTATGGCTACACCTTC.

This sequence joins TRBV28 and TRBJ1-2; D gene ambiguous. This CDR3 comprises 15 residues. V lost 3 bases, J lost 5 bases, and 16 bases lay in between. The germline V gene encodes CDR1 MDHEN and CDR2 SYDVKM. In DNA, the CDR3 is TGTGCCAGCAGTTTCGCTTCCGGAGTTGAATATGGCTACACCTTC. As protein: CASSFASGVEYGYTF.

CDR3 amino acids: CASLESRELTEAFF. The CDR3 DNA sequence: TGTGCCAGCCTTGAGTCCAGGGAATTGACTGAAGCTTTCTTT. This chain links TRBV6-6 with TRBJ1-1; TRBD1 is a possible D gene (5 bases). This CDR3 is 14 amino acids long. Trimming left V 8 bases short and J 5 bases short, with 18 bases between. Per the germline V gene, CDR1 is MNHNY and CDR2 is SVGAGI (reference sequence).

The J gene is TRBJ1-1, the V gene TRBV5-1, with 11 bases matching TRBD1. CDR1 and CDR2 (germline): SGHRS, YFSETQ. This CDR3 has 15 amino acids. J gave up 0 bases and V 4 bases, and 2 bases lay outside the gene matches. CDR3 in amino acids: CASSRDRGMNTEAFF. The CDR3 bases are TGCGCCAGCAGCAGGGACAGGGGGATGAACACTGAAGCTTTCTTT.

The CDR3 spells CAWNFDRETGNTIYF. The DNA of the CDR3 is TGTGCCTGGAATTTCGACAGGGAAACTGGAAACACCATATATTTT. J is TRBJ1-3 and V is TRBV30; 7 positions agree with TRBD1. The V gene end was trimmed by 4 bases and the J gene end by 2 bases; junction bases not matched to a gene: 8. The CDR3 is 15 residues long. The germline gives CDR1 GTSNPN, CDR2 SVGIG (reference sequence).

The chain couples TRBV7-3 to TRBJ1-6; no firm D call. The CDR3 spans 15 residues. Trimming stripped 2 bases from V and 5 bases from J, with 10 bases between. Per germline, CDR1 SGHTA and CDR2 FQGTGA. The CDR3 reads CASSLDPGNNSPLHF. CDR3 nucleotides: TGTGCCAGCAGCTTAGATCCCGGGAATAATTCACCCCTCCACTTT.

The V and J genes are TRBV30 and TRBJ2-1, with 7 bases lining up with TRBD2. Per the germline V gene, CDR1 is GTSNPN and CDR2 is SVGIG (reference sequence). The CDR3 has 14 residues. V gave up 2 bases and J gave up 4 bases; unmatched junction bases: 5. The CDR3 DNA reads TGTGCCTGGAGTTCGTGGGGGGGGTACAATGAGCAGTTCTTC. Its translation: CAWSSWGGYNEQFF.

This sequence joins TRBV7-9 and TRBJ2-2; 8 nucleotides line up with TRBD2. From germline, CDR1 is SEHNR and CDR2 FQNEAQ (reference sequence). V lost 1 base and J lost 4; bases outside the gene matches: 2. The length of the CDR3 is 15 residues. Here the CDR3 DNA reads TGTGCCAGCAGCTTAGTTGCGGGGGGCACCGGGGAGCTGTTTTTT. Translating it yields CASSLVAGGTGELFF.

The rearrangement uses TRBV2 and TRBJ1-1; unclear D gene. Germline lookup yields CDR1 SNHLY and CDR2 FYNNEI. The germline V and J ends were trimmed by 9 bases and 5 bases, with 13 bases remaining between them. The CDR3 runs to 12 residues. The CDR3 DNA follows: TGTGCCAGTAGTACGGGGATGACTGAAGCTTTCTTT. Its protein product is CASSTGMTEAFF.